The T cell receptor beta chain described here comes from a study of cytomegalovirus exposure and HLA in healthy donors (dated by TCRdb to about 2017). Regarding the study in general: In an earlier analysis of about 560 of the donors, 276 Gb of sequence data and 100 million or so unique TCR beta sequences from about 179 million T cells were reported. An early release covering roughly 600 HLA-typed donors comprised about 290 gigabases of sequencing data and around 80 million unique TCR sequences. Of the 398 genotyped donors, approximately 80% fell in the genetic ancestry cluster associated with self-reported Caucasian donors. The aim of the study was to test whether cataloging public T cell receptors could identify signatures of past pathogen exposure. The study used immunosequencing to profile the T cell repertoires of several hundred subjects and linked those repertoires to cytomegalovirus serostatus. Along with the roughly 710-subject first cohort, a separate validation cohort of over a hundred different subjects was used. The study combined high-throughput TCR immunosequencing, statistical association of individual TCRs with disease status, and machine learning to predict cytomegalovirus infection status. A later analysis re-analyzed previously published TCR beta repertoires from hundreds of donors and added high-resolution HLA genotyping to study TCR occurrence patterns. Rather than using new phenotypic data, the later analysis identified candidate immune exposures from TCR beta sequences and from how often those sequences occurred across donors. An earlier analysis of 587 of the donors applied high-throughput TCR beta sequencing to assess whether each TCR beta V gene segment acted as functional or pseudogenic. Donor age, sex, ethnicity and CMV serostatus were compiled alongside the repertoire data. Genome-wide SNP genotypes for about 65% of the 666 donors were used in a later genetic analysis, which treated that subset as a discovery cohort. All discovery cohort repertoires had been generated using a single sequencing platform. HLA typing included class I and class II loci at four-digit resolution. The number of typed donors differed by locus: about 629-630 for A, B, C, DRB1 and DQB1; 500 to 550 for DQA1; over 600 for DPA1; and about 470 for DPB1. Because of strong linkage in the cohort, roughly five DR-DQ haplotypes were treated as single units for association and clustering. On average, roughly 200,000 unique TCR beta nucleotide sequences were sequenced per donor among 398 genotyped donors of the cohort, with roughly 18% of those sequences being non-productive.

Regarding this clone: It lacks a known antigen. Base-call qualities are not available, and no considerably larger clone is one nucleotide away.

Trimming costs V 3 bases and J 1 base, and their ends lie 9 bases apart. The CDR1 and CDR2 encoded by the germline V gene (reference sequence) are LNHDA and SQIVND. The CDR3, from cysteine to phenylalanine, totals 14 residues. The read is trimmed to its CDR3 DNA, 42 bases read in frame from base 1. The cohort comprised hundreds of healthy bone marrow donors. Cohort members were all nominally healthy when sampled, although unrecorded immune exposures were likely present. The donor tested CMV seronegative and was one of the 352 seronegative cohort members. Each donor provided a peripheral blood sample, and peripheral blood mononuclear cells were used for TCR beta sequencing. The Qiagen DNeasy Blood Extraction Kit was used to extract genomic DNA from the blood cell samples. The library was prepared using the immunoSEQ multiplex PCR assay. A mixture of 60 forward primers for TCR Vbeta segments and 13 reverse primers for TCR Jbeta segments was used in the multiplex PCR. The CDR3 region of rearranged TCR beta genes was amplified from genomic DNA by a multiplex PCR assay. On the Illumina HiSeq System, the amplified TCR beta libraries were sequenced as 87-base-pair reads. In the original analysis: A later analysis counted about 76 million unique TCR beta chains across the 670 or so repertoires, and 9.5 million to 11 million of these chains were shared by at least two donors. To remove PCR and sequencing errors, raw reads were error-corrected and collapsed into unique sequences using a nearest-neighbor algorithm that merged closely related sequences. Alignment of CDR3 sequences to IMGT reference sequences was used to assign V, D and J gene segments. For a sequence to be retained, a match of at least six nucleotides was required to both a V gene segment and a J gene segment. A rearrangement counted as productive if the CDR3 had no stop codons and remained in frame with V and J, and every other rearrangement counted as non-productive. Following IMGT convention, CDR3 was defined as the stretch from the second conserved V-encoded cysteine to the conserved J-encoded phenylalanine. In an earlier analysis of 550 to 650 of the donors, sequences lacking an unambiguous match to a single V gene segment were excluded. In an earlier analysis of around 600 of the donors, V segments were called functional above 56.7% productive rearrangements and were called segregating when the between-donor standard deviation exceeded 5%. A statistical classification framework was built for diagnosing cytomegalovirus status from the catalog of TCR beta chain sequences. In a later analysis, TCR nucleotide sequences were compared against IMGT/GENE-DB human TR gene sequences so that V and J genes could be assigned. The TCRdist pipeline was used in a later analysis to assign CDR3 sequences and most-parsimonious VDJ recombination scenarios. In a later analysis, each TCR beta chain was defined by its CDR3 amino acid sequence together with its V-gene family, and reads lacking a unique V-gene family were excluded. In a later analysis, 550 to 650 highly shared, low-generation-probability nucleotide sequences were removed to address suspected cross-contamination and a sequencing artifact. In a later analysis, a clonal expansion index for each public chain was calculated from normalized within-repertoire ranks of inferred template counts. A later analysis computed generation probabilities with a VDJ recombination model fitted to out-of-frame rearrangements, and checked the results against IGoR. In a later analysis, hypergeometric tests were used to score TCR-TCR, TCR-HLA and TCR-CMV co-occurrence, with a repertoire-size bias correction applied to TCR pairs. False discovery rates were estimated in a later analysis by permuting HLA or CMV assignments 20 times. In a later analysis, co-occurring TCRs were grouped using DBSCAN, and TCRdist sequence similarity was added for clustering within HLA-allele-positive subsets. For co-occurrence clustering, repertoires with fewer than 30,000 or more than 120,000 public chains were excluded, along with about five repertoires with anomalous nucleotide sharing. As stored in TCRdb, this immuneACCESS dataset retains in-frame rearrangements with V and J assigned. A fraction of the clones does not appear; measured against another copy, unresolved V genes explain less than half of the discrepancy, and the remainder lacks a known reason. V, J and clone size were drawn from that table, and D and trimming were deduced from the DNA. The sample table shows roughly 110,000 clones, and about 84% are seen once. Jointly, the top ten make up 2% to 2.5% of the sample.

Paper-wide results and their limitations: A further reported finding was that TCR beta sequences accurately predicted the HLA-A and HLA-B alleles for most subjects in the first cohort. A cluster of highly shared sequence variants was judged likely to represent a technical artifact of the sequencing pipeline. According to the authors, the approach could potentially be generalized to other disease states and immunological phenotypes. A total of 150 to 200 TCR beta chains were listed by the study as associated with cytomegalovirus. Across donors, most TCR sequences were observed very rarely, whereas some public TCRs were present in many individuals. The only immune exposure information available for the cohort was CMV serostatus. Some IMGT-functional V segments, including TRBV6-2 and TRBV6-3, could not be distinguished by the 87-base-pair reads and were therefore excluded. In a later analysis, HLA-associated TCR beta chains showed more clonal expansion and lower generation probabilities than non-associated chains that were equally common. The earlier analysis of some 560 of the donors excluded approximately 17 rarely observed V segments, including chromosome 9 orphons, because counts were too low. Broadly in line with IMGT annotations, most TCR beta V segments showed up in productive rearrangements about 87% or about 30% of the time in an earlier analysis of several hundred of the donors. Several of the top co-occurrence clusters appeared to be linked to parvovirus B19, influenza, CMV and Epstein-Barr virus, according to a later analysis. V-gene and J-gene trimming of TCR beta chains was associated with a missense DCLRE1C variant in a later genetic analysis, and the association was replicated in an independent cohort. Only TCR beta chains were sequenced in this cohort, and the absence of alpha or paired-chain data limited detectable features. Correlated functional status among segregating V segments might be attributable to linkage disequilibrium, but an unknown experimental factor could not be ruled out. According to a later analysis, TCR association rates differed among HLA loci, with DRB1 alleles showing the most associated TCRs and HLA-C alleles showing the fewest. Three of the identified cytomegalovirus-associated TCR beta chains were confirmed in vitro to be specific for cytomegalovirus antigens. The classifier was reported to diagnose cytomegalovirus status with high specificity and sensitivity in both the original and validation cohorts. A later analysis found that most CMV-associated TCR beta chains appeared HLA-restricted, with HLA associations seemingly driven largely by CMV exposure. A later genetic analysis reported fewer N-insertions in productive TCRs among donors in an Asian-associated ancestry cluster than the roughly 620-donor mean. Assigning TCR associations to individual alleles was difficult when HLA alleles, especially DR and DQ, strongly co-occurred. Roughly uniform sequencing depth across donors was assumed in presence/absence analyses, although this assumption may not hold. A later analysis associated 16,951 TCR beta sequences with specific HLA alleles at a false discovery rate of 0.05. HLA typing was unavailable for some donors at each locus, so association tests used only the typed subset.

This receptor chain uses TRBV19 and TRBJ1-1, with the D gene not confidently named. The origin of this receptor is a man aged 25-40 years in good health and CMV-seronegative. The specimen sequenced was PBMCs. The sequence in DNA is TGTGCCAGTAGTATTGCGACTTGGAACACTGAAGCTTTCTTT. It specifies CASSIATWNTEAFF. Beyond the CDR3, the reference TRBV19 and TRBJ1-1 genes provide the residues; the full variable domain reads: DGGITQSPKYLFRKEGQNVTLSCEQNLNHDAMYWYRQDPGQGLRLIYYSQIVNDFQKGDIAEGYSVSREKKESFPLTVTSAQKNPTAFYLCASSIATWNTEAFFGQGTRLTVV.